This T cell receptor beta chain was documented in a study of identical twins. Study findings and constraints: Invariant populations such as MAIT and iNKT cells could partly muddle zero-insertion analyses.

Worth noting for this clonotype: Its antigen is unknown.

CDR3 length: 13 amino acids. In germline, CDR1 is MNHNS, CDR2 SASEGT. Trimming removed 8 bases at V and 1 base at J, with 11 bases between. TCRdb re-called the 5' RACE reads through MiXCR, storing one row per CDR3 protein. Of fewer than 900,000 distinct CDR3 sequences listed, 21% are singletons. These data also formed part of another study, on T cells expressing NK-cell markers. That work adds: Investigators obtained TCR beta repertoires from sorted CD3+CD56+NKG2C+, CD3+CD56+NKG2C- and CD3+CD56-NKG2C+ T cells. One of the eight sequenced donors was seronegative, whereas the other seven were HCMV-seropositive. The study found dominant NKG2C+ clonotypes at roughly 1.0-8% of CD8+ T cells in six donors.

The genes are TRBV6-1 and TRBJ1-1, with a tentative D call TRBD1 (6 bases). Sequencing was done on a sample of PBMCs. This sequence was found in a young woman in good health. CDR3 sequence: CASQRQANTEAFF. CDR3 nucleotide sequence: TGTGCCAGCCAGAGACAGGCGAACACTGAAGCTTTCTTT.